One and the same sample provided the 29 T cell receptor beta chains below, sequenced in a study of vaccination and CD4 T cells after COVID-19. Treatment specified: 10-day PBMC culture with coronavirus spike peptide pools or control peptides (ViraFEST assay). CD4+ T cells that had been cultured provided DNA sequenced with the Oncomine TCR Beta short-read assay. TCRdb re-analysed the PCR reads in MiXCR, keeping a single row per CDR3 protein. The data hold about 20,000 distinct CDR3 sequences, with 40% to 45% observed a single time. No antigen is known for these receptors. Material: CD4+ T cells from blood, cultured in vitro. All receptors come from a human donor who had recovered from COVID-19.

About this clonotype: A read error may account for a junction end that differs from germline. CDR3 nucleotide sequence: TGTGCTAGCAGCCTTATAACCGGGACAGGCCGATTTAGACAAGAGACCCAGTACTTC. Translating gives CASSLITGTGRFRQETQYF. The chain couples TRBV7-7 to TRBJ2-5; TRBD1 agrees at 8 bases. Germline assignment: CDR1 SSHAT and CDR2 FNYEAQ (reference sequence). This CDR3 has 19 amino acids.

This chain joins TRBV14 and TRBJ2-3; possible D gene TRBD1, 5 bases. Germline lookup yields CDR1 SGHDN and CDR2 FVKESK. Trimming took 8 bases from V and 3 from J, leaving 6 bases between them. This CDR3 is 11 amino acids long. The CDR3 loop is CASGHTDTQYF. The CDR3, as DNA: TGTGCCAGCGGACATACAGATACGCAGTATTTT.

V and J are TRBV18 and TRBJ1-1; 10 bases map to TRBD1. There are 14 residues in the CDR3. The V segment lost 3 bases and the J segment 4 bases; nucleotides outside the gene matches: 2. The germline gives CDR1 KGHSH, CDR2 LQKENI. This CDR3 reads CASSPDRGPTEAFF. The CDR3 bases are TGTGCCAGCTCACCTGACAGGGGGCCCACTGAAGCTTTCTTT. The variable domain in full, completed from reference TRBV18 and TRBJ1-1, reads NAGVMQNPRHLVRRRGQEARLRCSPMKGHSHVYWYRQLPEEGLKFMVYLQKENIIDESGMPKERFSAEFPKEGPSILRIQQVVRGDSAAYFCASSPDRGPTEAFFGQGTRLTVV.

This clonotype was detected a few times. This chain connects TRBV12-5 to TRBJ1-5, with 7 bases fitting TRBD1. The CDR3 totals 14 residues. Germline CDR1 LGHNT, CDR2 FRNRAP. The junction had 10 bases not matched to a gene; V was cut back by 7 bases and J by 7 bases. The CDR3: CASALDRVKQPQHF. The CDR3 DNA is TGTGCTAGTGCCCTAGACAGGGTAAAGCAGCCCCAGCATTTT.

This clonotype was found a few times. The chain joins TRBV24-1 to TRBJ2-2, with D uncertain. The length of the CDR3 is 14 residues. CDR1 and CDR2 from the germline V gene are KGHDR and SFDVKD. V was cut by 4 bases and J by 6 bases, with 11 bases left in between. The chain's CDR3 is CATSDLERPGELFF. CDR3 nucleotides: TGTGCCACCAGTGACCTTGAAAGGCCCGGGGAGCTGTTTTTT.

This clonotype was detected only a few times. The chain links TRBV16 to TRBJ1-2; possibly TRBD1 for D (5 bases). The germline V gene encodes CDR1 KGHSY and CDR2 FQNENV. The CDR3 contains 13 residues. With 2 bases removed from V and 8 bases from J, the gap between germline ends came to 12 bases. The DNA of the CDR3 is TGTGCCAGCAGCCAACCGCGGGACCACGGCTACACCTTC. Translating it yields CASSQPRDHGYTF.

The rearrangement links TRBV6-1 to TRBJ2-3; D is possibly TRBD2 (6 bases). Germline V gives CDR1 MNHNS, CDR2 SASEGT. CDR3 size: 17 residues. The V and J ends lost 3 bases and 5 bases respectively, with 21 bases between them. The CDR3 sequence is CASSDKGASEKLDTQYF. The CDR3 nucleotides are TGTGCCAGCAGTGATAAAGGGGCTAGCGAAAAACTAGATACGCAGTATTTT.

This rearrangement joins TRBV7-2 to TRBJ2-7, with D maybe TRBD1 (6 bases). V lost 3 bases and J 0 bases, leaving 9 bases between the germline ends. This CDR3 is 14 amino acids long. Germline V gene lookup returns CDR1 SGHTA and CDR2 FQGNSA. CDR3: CASSLEDSSYEQYF. CDR3 nucleotide sequence: TGTGCCAGCAGCTTGGAGGACAGCTCCTACGAGCAGTACTTC.

CDR3 DNA sequence: TGTGCCAGCAGCTTAGAACCGCAGCAGCCCCAGCATTTT. Protein: CASSLEPQQPQHF. The rearrangement joins TRBV7-2 to TRBJ1-5; D is unclear. Germline V gene data show CDR1 as SGHTA and CDR2 as FQGNSA. V lost 1 base, J lost 7 bases, and 8 bases lay in between. The CDR3 has 13 residues.

V is TRBV6-5 and J is TRBJ1-6; D gene unclear. This CDR3 has 15 amino acids. CDR1 and CDR2 (germline): MNHEY, SVGAGI. Trimming removed 0 bases at V and 7 bases at J, with 10 bases between. DNA for the CDR3: TGTGCCAGCAGTTACTCGGGGTGGCCGAATTCACCCCTCCACTTT. This sequence encodes CASSYSGWPNSPLHF.

This clonotype has only a few counts. The CDR3 DNA reads as TGTGCCAGCAGTCCTCAAGGACTAGTGGTAGATACGCAGTATTTT. Translating gives CASSPQGLVVDTQYF. This chain uses TRBV2 with TRBJ2-3; TRBD2 matches at 7 bases. The junction had 10 bases not matched to a gene; V was cut back by 5 bases and J by 5 bases. CDR3 length equals 15 residues. In germline, CDR1 is SNHLY, CDR2 FYNNEI. Looking up the rest from reference TRBV2 and TRBJ2-3 gives the full variable domain: EPEVTQTPSHQVTQMGQEVILRCVPISNHLYFYWYRQILGQKVEFLVSFYNNEISEKSEIFDDQFSVERPDGSNFTLKIRSTKLEDSAMYFCASSPQGLVVDTQYFGPGTRLTVL.

The CDR3 loop is CASSEASPRKGHF. In nucleotides, the CDR3 is TGTGCCAGCAGTGAAGCTTCACCCAGAAAGGGCCACTTT. V usage is TRBV6-1 and J usage is TRBJ1-6, with D uncertain. Germline V gives CDR1 MNHNS, CDR2 SASEGT. The length of the CDR3 is 13 residues. V lost 0 bases, J lost 18 bases, and 15 bases lay in between.

The chain is built from TRBV28 and TRBJ2-1; D perhaps matches TRBD1 (6 bases). Germline lookup yields CDR1 MDHEN and CDR2 SYDVKM. The CDR3 spans 13 residues. Deletions cut 4 bases from V and 9 bases from J, with 13 bases between. Written as DNA, the CDR3 is TGTGCCAGCAGTTCTCCAGGGGTAGGTGAGCAGTTCTTC. It codes for CASSSPGVGEQFF.

This chain joins TRBV7-9 and TRBJ2-7, with TRBD2 identical over 12 bases. V lost 1 base, J lost 2 bases, and 9 bases stayed unmatched. This CDR3 has 18 amino acids. Germline CDR1 reads SEHNR; CDR2 reads FQNEAQ (reference sequence). The CDR3 region is CASSLGSAASGRAYEQYF. CDR3 DNA sequence: TGTGCCAGCAGCTTAGGGTCGGCGGCTAGCGGGAGGGCCTACGAGCAGTACTTC. Based on the CDR3 plus reference TRBV7-9 and TRBJ2-7, the full variable domain is DTGVSQNPRHKITKRGQNVTFRCDPISEHNRLYWYRQTLGQGPEFLTYFQNEAQLEKSRLLSDRFSAERPKGSFSTLEIQRTEQGDSAMYLCASSLGSAASGRAYEQYFGPGTRLTVT.

The chain has TRBV7-9 and TRBJ1-3; no reliable D call. Germline CDR1 is SEHNR and CDR2 is FQNEAQ (reference sequence). V lost 5 bases and J 4 bases, leaving 12 bases between the germline ends. The CDR3 totals 14 residues. The CDR3 sequence is CASSPLRRGNTIYF. CDR3 nucleotide sequence: TGTGCCAGCAGCCCACTTCGTCGCGGAAACACCATATATTTT.

V is TRBV4-2 and J is TRBJ2-5, with a tentative D call TRBD1 (6 bases). The CDR3 consists of 16 residues. Trimming removed 0 bases at V and 4 bases at J, with 15 bases between. CDR1 and CDR2 (germline): LGHNA, YNFKEQ. As DNA, the CDR3 is TGTGCCAGCAGCCAAGATCGAGGGAGAGGGGGAGAGACCCAGTACTTC. Translating gives CASSQDRGRGGETQYF.

This rearrangement joins TRBV4-2 to TRBJ1-6; no definite D call. Looked up from germline, CDR1 is LGHNA and CDR2 is YNFKEQ. CDR3 size: 14 residues. V was cut by 4 bases and J by 6 bases, with 10 bases left in between. Here the CDR3 reads CASSPDGLNSPLHF. The CDR3 nucleotides read TGTGCCAGCAGCCCGGACGGGCTTAATTCACCCCTCCACTTT.

V and J are TRBV19 and TRBJ2-7, with 7 bases lining up with TRBD1. CDR1 LNHDA and CDR2 SQIVND come from the germline V gene (reference sequence). The CDR3 covers 14 residues. After removal of 4 bases from V and 2 bases from J, the junction contained 5 bases not matched to a gene. CDR3 region: CASSKPDRTYEQYF. CDR3 bases: TGTGCCAGTAGTAAACCGGACAGGACCTACGAGCAGTACTTC.

The chain combines TRBV6-5 with TRBJ1-1; D is unclear. The CDR3 runs 13 residues. Germline V gene data show CDR1 as MNHEY and CDR2 as SVGAGI. V was cut by 7 bases and J by 0 bases, with 9 bases left in between. CDR3 in amino acids: CASTYSMNTEAFF. The CDR3 DNA follows: TGTGCCAGCACCTACTCAATGAACACTGAAGCTTTCTTT.

The chain carries TRBV4-3 and TRBJ2-7; 7 bases match TRBD2. The CDR3 spans 16 residues. V gave up 4 bases and J gave up 2 bases; unmatched junction bases: 11. Germline loops: CDR1 LGHNA, CDR2 YSLEER. CDR3 loop: CASSRQGAGRAYEQYF. CDR3 coding DNA: TGCGCCAGCAGCCGTCAGGGAGCGGGGCGAGCCTACGAGCAGTACTTC.

V is TRBV4-2 and J is TRBJ1-6; TRBD1 agrees at 9 bases. Germline V CDR1 and CDR2: LGHNA, YNFKEQ. The V and J ends lost 3 bases and 10 bases, in that order; junction bases with no gene match: 10. CDR3 length: 16 amino acids. The CDR3 DNA reads TGTGCCAGCAGCCACGGCCGAATGACAGGGGGATCACCCCTCCACTTT. It codes for CASSHGRMTGGSPLHF.

This chain joins TRBV4-1 and TRBJ2-1; no clear D gene. The CDR3 is 18 residues long. The V end lost 1 base, the J end lost 5 bases, and 21 bases lay between the germline ends. The germline V gene has CDR1 MGHRA and CDR2 YSYEKL. The CDR3 nucleotides are TGCGCCAGCAGCCAAGTCGACATGGGGTTTCGAGGACACAATGAGCAGTTCTTC. This sequence encodes CASSQVDMGFRGHNEQFF.

The CDR3 loop is CASSFVLRGGQGTDTQYF. The DNA of the CDR3 is TGTGCCAGCAGCTTTGTCCTTCGGGGGGGGCAGGGCACAGATACGCAGTATTTT. The rearrangement links TRBV7-3 to TRBJ2-3; 8 bases map to TRBD2. Germline V gives CDR1 SGHTA, CDR2 FQGTGA. The V segment lost 3 bases and the J segment 1 base; nucleotides outside the gene matches: 12. The CDR3 is made up of 18 amino acids.

The V gene is TRBV12-3 or TRBV12-4, the J gene TRBJ2-3, with D possibly being TRBD2 (5 bases). The CDR3 consists of 15 residues. The germline V and J ends were trimmed by 8 bases and 0 bases, with 15 bases remaining between them. CDR3 sequence reads: CASSTKAVSTDTQYF. CDR3 nucleotide sequence: TGTGCCAGCTCAACAAAAGCGGTTAGCACAGATACGCAGTATTTT.

The gene calls are TRBV20-1 and TRBJ1-5; no definite D call. CDR1 is DFQATT, CDR2 SNEGSKA, per germline (reference sequence). With 4 bases removed from V and 1 base from J, the gap between germline ends came to 17 bases. CDR3 length equals 16 residues. Here the CDR3 reads CSANPRLGRSNQPQHF. The CDR3 nucleotides read TGCAGTGCTAATCCCAGGCTTGGTAGGAGCAATCAGCCCCAGCATTTT.

The chain carries TRBV7-9 and TRBJ1-3, with no clear D. The V gene lost 3 bases and the J gene lost 2 bases, with 11 bases spanning the gap. CDR1 is SEHNR and CDR2 is FQNEAQ in the germline V gene (reference sequence). CDR3 length: 15 residues. The CDR3 region is CASSFSGRAGNTIYF. The CDR3 DNA sequence: TGTGCCAGCAGCTTCAGCGGAAGGGCTGGAAACACCATATATTTT.

The chain employs TRBV19 and TRBJ2-6, with TRBD2 as a possible D gene (5 bases). The CDR3 runs 18 residues. The V gene lost 9 bases and the J gene lost 0 bases, with 21 bases spanning the gap. Germline V CDR1 and CDR2: LNHDA, SQIVND (reference sequence). The CDR3 loop reads CASKPPATTSSGANVLTF. The CDR3 nucleotides read TGTGCCAGCAAACCGCCGGCAACTACTAGCTCTGGGGCCAACGTCCTGACTTTC.

The chain uses TRBV27 and TRBJ1-2; 7 bases are shared with TRBD1. This CDR3 has 15 residues. CDR1 is MNHEY, CDR2 SMNVEV, per germline (reference sequence). V dropped 5 bases and J dropped 7; count of bases not matched to a gene: 13. The CDR3 region is CASSLSYDRVGGYTF. The CDR3 bases are TGTGCCAGCAGTCTTAGTTACGACAGGGTGGGTGGCTACACCTTC.

The gene calls are TRBV2 and TRBJ1-6; TRBD1 matches at 7 bases. The germline CDR1 and CDR2 sequences are SNHLY and FYNNEI. The CDR3 totals 15 residues. V lost 4 bases, J lost 6 bases, and 6 bases stayed unmatched. DNA for the CDR3: TGTGCCAGCAGTGGGGGACAGAACCTTAATTCACCCCTCCACTTT. Translation gives CASSGGQNLNSPLHF.